This entry features one T cell receptor beta chain sequence. The target of this receptor is not known. No much larger clonotype is one base removed from it; base qualities were not supplied. CDR1 SGHNT and CDR2 YYREEE are derived from the germline V gene (reference sequence). V and J are trimmed by 4 bases and 4 bases, and the gene matches miss 4 bases of the junction. The CDR3 spans 15 residues, from the cysteine through the phenylalanine. Here the CDR3 DNA is all that survives: 45 bases in frame from base 1. These data belong to a study of T cell changes during pregnancy in multiple sclerosis (dated by TCRdb to the late 2010s). In the study overall: In women with multiple sclerosis, the researchers looked at how the T cell repertoire shifted as pregnancy progressed.

The method was the immunoSEQ multiplex PCR assay. The table was pulled from immuneACCESS by TCRdb, which kept in-frame rearrangements only. Such tables lose some clones; where checked, under half of the loss comes from unresolved V genes, and the rest has no known cause. For this sample the table gives just under 65,000 clones, of which over 85% were detected only once. 3.2% of the sample goes to the ten largest clones. The receptor comes from a female donor with multiple sclerosis, enrolled in a pregnancy study. The sample was CD8+ T cells from peripheral blood mononuclear cells, taken in the second trimester of pregnancy. The V and J genes are TRBV5-4 and TRBJ2-1, and 11 junctional nucleotides match TRBD2. The CDR3 here reads CASSDGTSGYNEQFF. In nucleotides, the sequence is TGTGCCAGCAGCGACGGGACTAGCGGTTACAATGAGCAGTTCTTC. The CDR3, completed at both ends by the reference TRBV5-4 and TRBJ2-1 genes, gives the full variable domain ETGVTQSPTHLIKTRGQQVTLRCSSQSGHNTVSWYQQALGQGPQFIFQYYREEENGRGNFPPRFSGLQFPNYSSELNVNALELDDSALYLCASSDGTSGYNEQFFGPGTRLTVL.